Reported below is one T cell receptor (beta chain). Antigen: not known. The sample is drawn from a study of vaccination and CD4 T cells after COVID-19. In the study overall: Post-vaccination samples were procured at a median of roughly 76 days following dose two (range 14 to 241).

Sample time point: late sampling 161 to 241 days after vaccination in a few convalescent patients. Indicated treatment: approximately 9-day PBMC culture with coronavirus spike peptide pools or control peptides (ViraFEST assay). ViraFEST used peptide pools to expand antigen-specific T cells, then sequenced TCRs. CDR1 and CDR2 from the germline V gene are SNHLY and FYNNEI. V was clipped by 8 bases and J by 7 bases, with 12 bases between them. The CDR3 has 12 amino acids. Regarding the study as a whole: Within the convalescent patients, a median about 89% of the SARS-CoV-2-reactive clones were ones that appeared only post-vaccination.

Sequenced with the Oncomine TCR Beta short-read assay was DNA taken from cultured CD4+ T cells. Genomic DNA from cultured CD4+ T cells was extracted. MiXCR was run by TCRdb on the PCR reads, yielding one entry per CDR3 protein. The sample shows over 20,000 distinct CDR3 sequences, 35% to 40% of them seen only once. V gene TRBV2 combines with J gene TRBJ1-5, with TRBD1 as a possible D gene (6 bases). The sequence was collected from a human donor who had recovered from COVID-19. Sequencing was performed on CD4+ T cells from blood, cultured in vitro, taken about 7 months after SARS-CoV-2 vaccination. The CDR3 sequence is CASGEGGQPQHF. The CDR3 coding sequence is TGTGCCAGCGGAGAGGGGGGACAGCCCCAGCATTTT.